These 16 T cell receptor beta chains originate from one sample sequenced in a study of regulatory T cells in long-lasting Graves disease. Through Arm-PCR of CDR3 regions and iRepertoire HTBI primers, TCR beta libraries were built. TCRdb passed the multiplex PCR reads through MiXCR, listing each CDR3 protein once. This sample has roughly 400,000 distinct CDR3 sequences, with around 20% found just once. The time point here: persistent/refractory GD, antithyroid drugs over 5 years with positive TRAb. RNA isolated from PBMCs was used to make the TCR library. The starting material was peripheral blood mononuclear cells (PBMCs), obtained when the disease was refractory, from a patient treated with antithyroid drugs. All receptors come from a female donor with Graves disease.

Only a few counts were recorded for this clonotype. V usage is TRBV5-1 and J usage is TRBJ2-2; tentative D call: TRBD2 (7 bases). The CDR3 is made up of 16 amino acids. Germline assignment: CDR1 SGHRS and CDR2 YFSETQ. Trimming stripped 0 bases from V and 1 base from J, with 10 bases between. The CDR3 nucleotides are TGCGCCAGCAGCTTGGAGGGGGGGCAGAACACCGGGGAGCTGTTTTTT. Protein sequence: CASSLEGGQNTGELFF.

This clonotype has a count of ten or more. The chain is built from TRBV15 and TRBJ2-7, with 7 bases lining up with TRBD1. The V gene's germline CDR1 is LNHNV and CDR2 YYDKDF (reference sequence). The J segment lost 4 bases and the V segment lost 3 bases, leaving 6 bases of the junction unmatched. The CDR3 loop spans 14 amino acids. CDR3 region: CATSSGTERYEQYF. The DNA for the CDR3 is TGTGCCACCAGCAGCGGGACAGAGAGATACGAGCAGTACTTC. The full variable domain, in which reference TRBV15 and TRBJ2-7 provide the parts outside the CDR3, is DAMVIQNPRYQVTQFGKPVTLSCSQTLNHNVMYWYQQKSSQAPKLLFHYYDKDFNNEADTPDNFQSRRPNTSFCFLDIRSPGLGDTAMYLCATSSGTERYEQYFGPGTRLTVT.

This clonotype was found many times. The rearrangement uses TRBV20-1 and TRBJ1-2, with a possible D match to TRBD1 (5 bases). Germline lookup yields CDR1 DFQATT and CDR2 SNEGSKA (reference sequence). This CDR3 has 14 residues. V lost 1 base to trimming and J lost 3 bases, with 12 bases between them. The CDR3 spells CSARGAGGDYGYTF. The CDR3 region has the DNA TGCAGTGCTAGAGGCGCGGGGGGGGACTATGGCTACACCTTC.

A word on this clonotype: A much larger clone lies one base from this, so it may be a read error. The chain couples TRBV29-1 to TRBJ2-5, with D perhaps assigned TRBD1 or TRBD2 (5 bases each). The DNA end lines up better with TRBJ2-7; the J call may be wrong. The germline CDR1 and CDR2 sequences are SQVTM and ANQGSEA. The CDR3 sequence is 12 residues long. In DNA, the CDR3 is TGCAGCGTTGAACAATCAGGGAGCGAGCAGTACTTC. Translation: CSVEQSGSEQYF.

This clonotype was seen many times. The chain has TRBV7-9 and TRBJ2-7, with D unclear. Trimming took 5 bases from V and 4 from J, leaving 12 bases between them. CDR1 SEHNR and CDR2 FQNEAQ come from the germline V gene (reference sequence). The CDR3 has 13 amino acids. The CDR3 region is CASSTSPRYEQYF. The CDR3 DNA reads TGTGCCAGCAGCACCTCCCCGAGATACGAGCAGTACTTC.

V is TRBV5-5 and J is TRBJ2-1, with 9 bases identical to TRBD1. With V trimmed by 3 bases and J by 5 bases, 6 bases remained unmatched. The CDR3 length is 15 residues. The germline V gene has CDR1 SGHKS and CDR2 YYEKEE (reference sequence). CDR3 region: CASSWGQGFNNEQFF. Written as DNA, the CDR3 is TGTGCCAGCAGCTGGGGACAGGGCTTTAACAATGAGCAGTTCTTC.

This clonotype showed up just a few times. This chain links TRBV20-1 with TRBJ1-2, with TRBD1 matching over 8 bases. The trim removed 5 bases at V and 3 bases at J, leaving 5 bases unmatched. Germline V gene data show CDR1 as DFQATT and CDR2 as SNEGSKA (reference sequence). The CDR3 consists of 13 residues. CDR3 bases: TGCAGTGCTCGGGGGGACAGGCACTATGGCTACACCTTC. Protein: CSARGDRHYGYTF.

The CDR3 loop is CASRLTEFAENIQYF. The CDR3 DNA is TGTGCCAGTAGACTTACAGAGTTTGCCGAAAACATTCAGTACTTC. V is TRBV19 and J is TRBJ2-4, with D uncertain. Germline V gene sequence: CDR1 LNHDA, CDR2 SQIVND (reference sequence). The CDR3 consists of 15 residues. Trimming pared 6 bases from V and 5 bases from J, leaving 17 bases between.

There are a few counts of this clonotype. The gene calls are TRBV10-1 and TRBJ2-5; D is undetermined. The ends were cut back, 2 bases at V and 4 bases at J, with 11 bases in the middle. Germline V gene lookup returns CDR1 WNHNN and CDR2 SYGVQD (reference sequence). The CDR3 has 14 amino acids. This CDR3 is CASSEKGPGETQYF. CDR3 nucleotides: TGCGCCAGCAGTGAGAAGGGTCCGGGAGAGACCCAGTACTTC.

This clonotype was recorded at least ten times. The V gene is TRBV3-1, the J gene TRBJ2-5; no firm D call. The V gene lost 1 base and the J gene lost 5 bases, with 8 bases spanning the gap. There are 13 residues in the CDR3. The germline CDR1 and CDR2 sequences are LGHDT and YNNKEL (reference sequence). CDR3 region: CASSQVRRETQYF. The CDR3 coding sequence is TGTGCCAGCAGCCAAGTTCGGCGTGAGACCCAGTACTTC.

On this clonotype: A much larger clone is a single base away; this may be a read error. The chain is built from TRBV2 and TRBJ2-6; no firm D call. This CDR3 comprises 14 residues. The V gene's germline CDR1 is SNHLY and CDR2 FYNNEI. Trimming stripped 7 bases from V and 0 bases from J, with 7 bases between. For the CDR3, the DNA is TGTGCCAGCACTTACAGCTCTGGGGCCAACGTCCTGACTTTC. Protein: CASTYSSGANVLTF.

V is TRBV9 and J is TRBJ1-6; D is possibly TRBD1 (6 bases). Trimming took off 4 bases at V and 8 bases at J, with 16 bases between the two ends. Germline V gene lookup returns CDR1 SGDLS and CDR2 YYNGEE. There are 15 residues in the CDR3. The CDR3 DNA reads as TGTGCCAGCAGCCGCGTAGGGGGTGAGGATTCACCCCTCCACTTT. Translating gives CASSRVGGEDSPLHF.

Only a few counts were recorded for this clonotype. The V call is TRBV6-1, the J call TRBJ2-3, with 9 bases identical to TRBD2. The trim removed 6 bases at V and 0 bases at J, leaving 13 bases unmatched. This CDR3 has 18 amino acids. Germline V gene data show CDR1 as MNHNS and CDR2 as SASEGT. CDR3 DNA: TGTGCCAGCAGGAACCAAGGACTAGCGTACACTAGCACAGATACGCAGTATTTT. It translates to CASRNQGLAYTSTDTQYF.

Ten or more counts support this clonotype. The chain joins TRBV7-2 to TRBJ2-3; unclear D gene. The CDR3 is made up of 14 amino acids. CDR1 and CDR2 from the germline V gene are SGHTA and FQGNSA. V dropped 1 base and J dropped 3 bases, with 8 bases sitting between them. The CDR3 DNA reads as TGTGCCAGCAGCTTAGTAGAAGGGACAGATACGCAGTATTTT. This translates into CASSLVEGTDTQYF.

V gene TRBV11-2 combines with J gene TRBJ2-3; 8 nucleotides align to TRBD2. V trimming: 1 base; J trimming: 2 bases; junction bases outside the gene matches: 2. Per germline, CDR1 SGHAT and CDR2 FQNNGV. This CDR3 contains 15 residues. CDR3 protein: CASSLAGGITDTQYF. The CDR3 region has the DNA TGTGCCAGCAGCTTAGCGGGAGGGATCACAGATACGCAGTATTTT.

This clonotype was recorded at least ten times. V and J are TRBV28 and TRBJ2-7; D possibly corresponds to TRBD1 (6 bases). Germline V gene lookup returns CDR1 MDHEN and CDR2 SYDVKM. Trimming shortened V by 5 bases and J by 6 bases, and 14 bases separated the two germline ends. This CDR3 region has 13 residues. CDR3 DNA sequence: TGTGCCAGCAGTCCCTCTGACAGGAGCGAGCAGTACTTC. Its protein product is CASSPSDRSEQYF.